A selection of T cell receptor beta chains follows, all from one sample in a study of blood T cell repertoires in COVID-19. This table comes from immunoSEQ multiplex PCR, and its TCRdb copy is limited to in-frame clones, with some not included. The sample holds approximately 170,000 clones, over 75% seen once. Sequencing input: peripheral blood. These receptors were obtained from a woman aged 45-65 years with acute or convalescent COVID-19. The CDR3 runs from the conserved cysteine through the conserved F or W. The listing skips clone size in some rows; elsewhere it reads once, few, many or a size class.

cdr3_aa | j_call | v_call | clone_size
CAWSVRGRKATNEKLFF | TRBJ1-4 | TRBV30 | .
CASGLYRVSTYNEQFF | TRBJ2-1 | TRBV12-5 | .
CASSPLLTGVENGYTF | TRBJ1-2 | TRBV18 | once
CASSSSTSGETQYF | TRBJ2-5 | TRBV6-2/TRBV6-3 | once
CASSLTRDSREAFF | TRBJ1-1 | TRBV7-2 | .
CASSLTGEAFF | TRBJ1-1 | TRBV7-2 | .
CASSESLAGSEQFF | TRBJ2-1 | TRBV10-2 | .
CASSLGLAGGPNEQFF | TRBJ2-1 | TRBV13 | few
CASKRERTNTEAFF | TRBJ1-1 | TRBV19 | .
CASSQEVAGNSNQPQHF | TRBJ1-5 | TRBV4-2 | .
CASVRGGATDTQYF | TRBJ2-3 | TRBV27 | .
CASSLGQSSGNTIYF | TRBJ1-3 | TRBV5-5 | .
CSVGGDGSNYGYTF | TRBJ1-2 | TRBV29-1 | .
CASSQDNRNAYEQYF | TRBJ2-7 | TRBV4-2 | .
CASSQGGTGGFGYTF | TRBJ1-2 | TRBV3-1/TRBV3-2 | .
CASSPSGGQGAGELFF | TRBJ2-2 | TRBV6-6 | .
CASSLHTDEQFF | TRBJ2-1 | TRBV5-1 | .
CATSDSRNPAPNEQFF | TRBJ2-1 | TRBV24-1 | .
CASSLELGGAEAFF | TRBJ1-1 | TRBV27 | .
CASSDRTGPNSPLHF | TRBJ1-6 | TRBV10-2 | .
CASSLFGQGSSYEQYF | TRBJ2-7 | TRBV28 | .
CASSLGLGGTEAFF | TRBJ1-1 | TRBV5-6 | .
CASSPSGRVIMWSYNEQFF | TRBJ2-1 | TRBV27 | once
CSVSTGLGQPQHF | TRBJ1-5 | TRBV29-1 | .
CASSYSKQGVQPQHF | TRBJ1-5 | TRBV6-2/TRBV6-3 | .
CASSYSRHANTGELFF | TRBJ2-2 | TRBV6-5 | .
CASSSDPGQLYEQYF | TRBJ2-7 | TRBV5-6 | .
CAISPLEDRAPSTYEQYF | TRBJ2-7 | TRBV10-3 | .
CASSYSASTPPGELFF | TRBJ2-2 | TRBV6-5 | once
CASSLTGLNTEAFF | TRBJ1-1 | TRBV19 | .
CASSLPSGFNTEAFF | TRBJ1-1 | TRBV7-2 | once
CASSSGGGSNQPQHF | TRBJ1-5 | TRBV28 | .
CASSLGLAGVHEQFF | TRBJ2-1 | TRBV7-9 | .
CASGPAGGPREQYF | TRBJ2-7 | TRBV18 | .
CASGGSSYNSPLHF | TRBJ1-6 | TRBV19 | .